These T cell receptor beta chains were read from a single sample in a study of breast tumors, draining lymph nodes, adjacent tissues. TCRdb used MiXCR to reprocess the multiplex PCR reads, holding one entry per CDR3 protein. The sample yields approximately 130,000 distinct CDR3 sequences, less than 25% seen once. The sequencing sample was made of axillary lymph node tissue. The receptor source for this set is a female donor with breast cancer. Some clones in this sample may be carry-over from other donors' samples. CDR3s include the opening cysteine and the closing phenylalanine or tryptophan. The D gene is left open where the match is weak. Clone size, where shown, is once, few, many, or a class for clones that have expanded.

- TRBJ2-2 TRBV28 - CASSLWRTNTGELFF TGTGCCAGCAGTTTGTGGCGGACGAACACCGGGGAGCTGTTTTTT
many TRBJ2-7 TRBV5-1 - CASSLGGGASEQYF TGCGCCAGCAGCTTGGGAGGCGGCGCCAGCGAGCAGTACTTC
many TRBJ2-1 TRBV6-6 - CASSYSSGNEQFF TGTGCCAGCAGTTACTCATCCGGCAATGAGCAGTTCTTC
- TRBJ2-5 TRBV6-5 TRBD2 CASGSLGLAEQETQYF TGTGCCAGCGGCTCTCTGGGACTAGCGGAACAAGAGACCCAGTACTTC
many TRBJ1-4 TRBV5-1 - CASSPGGAGEKLFF TGCGCCAGCAGCCCCGGAGGGGCCGGTGAAAAACTGTTTTTT
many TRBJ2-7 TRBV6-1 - CASRDTVSYEQYF TGTGCCAGCAGGGACACGGTCTCCTACGAGCAGTACTTC
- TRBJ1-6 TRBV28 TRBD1 CASNRGTGNSPLHF TGTGCCAGCAACCGAGGGACAGGCAATTCACCCCTCCACTTT
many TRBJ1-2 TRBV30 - CAWTLGGLGGYTF TGTGCCTGGACCCTGGGGGGGTTGGGTGGCTACACCTTC
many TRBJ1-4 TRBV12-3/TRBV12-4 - CASSFGQPTRNEKLFF TGTGCCAGCAGTTTCGGACAGCCCACCAGGAATGAAAAACTGTTTTTT
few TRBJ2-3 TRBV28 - CASTSQLGRRSSTDTQYF TGTGCCAGCACCTCCCAACTTGGGCGGCGCTCTAGCACAGATACGCAGTATTTT
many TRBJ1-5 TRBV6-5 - CASSHSFGNQPQHF TGTGCCAGCAGTCACTCTTTCGGCAATCAGCCCCAGCATTTT
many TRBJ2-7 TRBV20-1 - CSAEGVDYTDEQYF TGCAGTGCTGAAGGGGTCGATTACACCGACGAGCAGTACTTC
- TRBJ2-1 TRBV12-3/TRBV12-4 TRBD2 CASSSSGTYNEQFF TGTGCCAGCAGTTCTAGCGGTACCTACAATGAGCAGTTCTTC
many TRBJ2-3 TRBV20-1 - CSAAGTTNTDTQYF TGCAGTGCTGCCGGGACCACAAACACAGATACGCAGTATTTT
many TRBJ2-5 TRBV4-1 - CASSQDRLGEETQYF TGCGCCAGCAGCCAAGATCGCCTTGGGGAAGAGACCCAGTACTTC
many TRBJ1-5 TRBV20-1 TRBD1 CSARDPGTGGHQPQHF TGCAGTGCTAGAGACCCCGGGACAGGGGGTCATCAGCCCCAGCATTTT
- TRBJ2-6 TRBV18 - CASSLYTGPSGANVLTF TGTGCCAGCTCCCTATATACAGGGCCGTCTGGGGCCAACGTCCTGACTTTC
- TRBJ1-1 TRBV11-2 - CASSLAGITEAFF TGTGCCAGCAGCTTAGCAGGGATCACTGAAGCTTTCTTT
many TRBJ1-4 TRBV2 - CASRLRPNEKLFF TGTGCCAGCAGGCTAAGACCTAATGAAAAACTGTTTTTT
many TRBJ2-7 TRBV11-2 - CASSLRGGAAYEQYF TGTGCCAGCAGCTTACGTGGCGGAGCCGCCTACGAGCAGTACTTC
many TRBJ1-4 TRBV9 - CASSAPNEKLFF TGTGCCAGCAGCGCCCCGAATGAAAAACTGTTTTTT
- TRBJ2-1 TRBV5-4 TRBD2 CASSRTSGSYEQFF TGTGCCAGCAGCCGGACTAGCGGGAGCTATGAGCAGTTCTTC
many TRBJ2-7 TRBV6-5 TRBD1 CASSSRQGTEQYF TGTGCCAGCAGTAGTAGACAGGGCACCGAGCAGTACTTC
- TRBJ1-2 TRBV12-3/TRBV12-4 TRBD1 CASSPGGVGGYTF TGTGCCAGCAGTCCAGGGGGCGTTGGGGGCTACACCTTC
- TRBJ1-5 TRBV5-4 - CAGSPEVGDQPQHF TGTGCCGGCAGCCCGGAAGTAGGGGATCAGCCCCAGCATTTT
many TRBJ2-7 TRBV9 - CASSVAGEGFFSEQYF TGTGCCAGCAGCGTAGCTGGTGAGGGGTTTTTTTCCGAGCAGTACTTC
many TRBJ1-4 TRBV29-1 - CSVEDPGTATNEKLFF TGCAGCGTTGAAGATCCGGGGACGGCAACTAATGAAAAACTGTTTTTT
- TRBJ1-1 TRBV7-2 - CASSPRGSNTEAFF TGTGCCAGCAGCCCCCGCGGGAGTAACACTGAAGCTTTCTTT
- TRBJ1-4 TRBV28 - CASSESTNEKLFF TGTGCCAGCAGTGAATCAACTAATGAAAAACTGTTTTTT
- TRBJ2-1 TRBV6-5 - CASRREHPYNEQFF TGTGCCAGCCGTAGGGAGCATCCCTACAATGAGCAGTTCTTC
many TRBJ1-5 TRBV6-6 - CASSYRADSNQPQHF TGTGCCAGCAGTTACAGGGCAGACAGCAATCAGCCCCAGCATTTT
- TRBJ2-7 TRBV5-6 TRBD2 CASSQGLAGASYELYF TGCGCCAGCAGCCAGGGACTAGCGGGAGCCTCCTACGAGCTGTACTTC
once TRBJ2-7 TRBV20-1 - CSASPFDRSYEQYF TGCAGTGCTAGTCCTTTCGACAGGAGCTACGAGCAGTACTTC
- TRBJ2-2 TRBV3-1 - CASSQDRYQGNTGELFF TGTGCCAGCAGCCAAGACAGATACCAGGGGAACACCGGGGAGCTGTTTTTT
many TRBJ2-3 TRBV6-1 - CASSALGLATDTQYF TGTGCCAGCAGCGCCCTGGGACTCGCCACAGATACGCAGTATTTT
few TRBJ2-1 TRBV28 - CASTSVGGAYNEQFF TGTGCCAGCACCTCCGTGGGCGGCGCCTACAATGAGCAGTTCTTC
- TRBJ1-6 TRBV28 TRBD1 CASSPPDRDRGDSPLHF TGTGCCAGCAGTCCCCCGGATCGGGACAGGGGGGATTCACCCCTCCACTTT
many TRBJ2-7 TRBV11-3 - CASSLAENEQYF TGTGCCAGCAGCTTAGCAGAGAACGAGCAGTACTTC
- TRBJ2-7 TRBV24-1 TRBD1 CATSESGQGNEQYF TGTGCCACCAGTGAATCGGGACAGGGCAACGAGCAGTACTTC
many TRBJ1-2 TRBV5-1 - CASSLVGAGDGYTF TGCGCCAGCAGCTTGGTAGGGGCAGGCGATGGCTACACCTTC
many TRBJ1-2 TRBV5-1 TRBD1 CASSLGQGESGYTF TGCGCCAGCAGCTTGGGACAGGGGGAATCTGGCTACACCTTC
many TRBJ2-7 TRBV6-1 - CASSEWSDRGAYEQYF TGTGCCAGCAGTGAGTGGTCGGACAGAGGGGCCTACGAGCAGTACTTC
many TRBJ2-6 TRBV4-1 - CASSQAQEGSGANVLTF TGCGCCAGCAGCCAGGCTCAGGAGGGTTCCGGGGCCAACGTCCTGACTTTC
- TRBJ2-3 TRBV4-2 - CASSQPRARMGDTQYF TGTGCCAGCAGCCAACCCCGGGCTAGAATGGGAGATACGCAGTATTTT
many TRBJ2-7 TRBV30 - CAWSLNQGYSYEQYF TGTGCCTGGAGTCTCAATCAGGGGTACTCCTACGAGCAGTACTTC
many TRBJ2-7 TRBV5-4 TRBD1 CASSFGRGYYEQYF TGTGCCAGCAGCTTCGGCAGGGGGTACTACGAGCAGTACTTC
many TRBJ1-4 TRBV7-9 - CASSLYVGGDEKLFF TGTGCCAGCAGCTTATACGTGGGGGGAGATGAAAAACTGTTTTTT
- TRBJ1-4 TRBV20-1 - CSAPGRSNEELFF TGCAGTGCCCCGGGACGCTCTAATGAAGAACTGTTTTTT
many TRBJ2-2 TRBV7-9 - CASIRAGELFF TGTGCCAGCATTAGGGCCGGGGAGCTGTTTTTT
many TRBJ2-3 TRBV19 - CASSIGGDTQYF TGTGCCAGTAGTATCGGCGGTGATACGCAGTATTTT